This record covers a single TCR beta chain. Its matching antigen is unknown. The PCR used 60 Vbeta and 13 Jbeta primers. Profiled with immunoSEQ multiplex PCR; TCRdb holds only in-frame clones, not every one. The data show 150,000 to 200,000 clones, roughly 74% seen once. The CDR3 is made up of 11 amino acids. Germline V gene data show CDR1 as SGHTA and CDR2 as FQGNSA. V lost 7 bases, J lost 10 bases, and 11 bases lay in between. This sample was included in a study of cytomegalovirus exposure and HLA in healthy donors. Overall study findings and caveats: A missense variant in DCLRE1C was later tied to TCR beta V- and J-gene trimming. HLA-A and HLA-B allele assignments for most subjects were reportedly predicted accurately using TCR beta sequences. Analyzed later, most CMV-associated TCR beta chains appeared HLA-restricted.

The V and J genes are TRBV7-2 and TRBJ2-1; a weak D match, TRBD2 (6 bases). The receptor was derived from a female donor in good health and CMV-seronegative. Sequenced sample: PBMCs. Written as DNA, the CDR3 is TGTGCCAGCAAACTAGGGAGGGAGCAGTTCTTC. Residues: CASKLGREQFF.